This entry lists 8 T cell receptor beta chains sequenced from one sample in a study of blood T cells in healthy people across ages. It was with a sample-barcoded 5' primer and a J-beta primer mix that a second PCR of roughly 7 to 12 cycles was run. TCRdb fed the 5' RACE reads into MiXCR, producing one record per CDR3 protein. Among 790,000 or so distinct CDR3 sequences, around 50% were seen once, and the ten largest hold roughly 18%. The sample consisted of blood. All receptors come from a man older than 75 in good health.

Only a few counts were recorded for this clonotype. The chain links TRBV12-3 or TRBV12-4 to TRBJ2-7; D possibly uses TRBD1 or TRBD2 (5 bases each). CDR3 length equals 15 residues. V was cut by 3 bases and J by 2 bases, with 14 bases left in between. The CDR3 nucleotides read TGTGCCAGCAGTTTTGAGGGGAGAGGACCCTACGAGCAGTACTTC. Protein product: CASSFEGRGPYEQYF.

CDR3 DNA: TGTGCCATCAGTGGGGGTCCGGGACTAGATGAGACCCAGTACTTC. Translation: CAISGGPGLDETQYF. V and J are TRBV10-3 and TRBJ2-4; 8 positions agree with TRBD2. TRBJ2-5 matches the DNA end more closely, so the J call is doubtful. CDR3 length: 15 amino acids. Germline values: CDR1 ENHRY, CDR2 SYGVKD.

As to this clonotype: The germline gene is not matched at one end of the junction; a read error may be the cause. The V and J genes are TRBV12-3 or TRBV12-4 and TRBJ1-6; no clear D gene. The CDR3 runs 13 residues. Here the CDR3 DNA reads TGTTCCAGCCGGACCGTCAATAATTCACCCCTCCACTTT. Encoded protein: CSSRTVNNSPLHF.

In its sample, this clonotype was seen many times. The J gene is TRBJ2-1, the V gene TRBV20-1, with 7 bases fitting TRBD2. The length of the CDR3 is 14 residues. The germline CDR1 and CDR2 sequences are DFQATT and SNEGSKA (reference sequence). Trimming removed 3 bases from V and 4 bases from J; junction bases left unmatched: 6. The CDR3 nucleotides are TGCAGTGCTAGTGGGGCTAGCGGTTACAATGAGCAGTTCTTC. This codes for CSASGASGYNEQFF.

About this clonotype: A read error is possible here, since a much larger clone lies one base away. The V gene is TRBV29-1, the J gene TRBJ2-7, with D maybe TRBD1 (5 bases). CDR3 size: 13 residues. Germline CDR1 is SQVTM and CDR2 is ANQGSEA. The CDR3 here is CGVVWGSSYEQYF. CDR3 nucleotide sequence: TGCGGCGTTGTTTGGGGCAGCTCCTACGAGCAGTACTTC.

The sample holds a few counts of this clonotype. V and J are TRBV29-1 and TRBJ1-1, with D perhaps matching TRBD1 (5 bases). V dropped 4 bases and J dropped 2 bases, with 14 bases sitting between them. Germline CDR1 is SQVTM and CDR2 is ANQGSEA. This CDR3 comprises 14 residues. The CDR3 region has the DNA TGCAGCGTTGGGGGCCCACAGGTCAACACTGAAGCTTTCTTT. Its protein product is CSVGGPQVNTEAFF.

Points on this clonotype: Sequence at one end of the junction differs from germline and may be a read error. V gene TRBV5-5 combines with J gene TRBJ2-5; TRBD1 agrees at 7 bases. CDR1 SGHKS and CDR2 YYEKEE come from the germline V gene (reference sequence). The CDR3 loop spans 14 amino acids. The CDR3 loop is CTSSTDREWQTQYF. The CDR3 nucleotides read TGTACCAGCAGCACCGACAGGGAGTGGCAGACCCAGTACTTC.

This clonotype was counted a few times. The rearrangement uses TRBV29-1 and TRBJ2-7; TRBD2 is a possible D gene (7 bases). CDR1 and CDR2 from the germline V gene are SQVTM and ANQGSEA. V lost 4 bases and J lost 7, with 11 bases in between. This CDR3 is 11 amino acids long. The CDR3 loop is CSVAGGLEQYF. DNA for the CDR3: TGCAGCGTTGCGGGGGGCTTGGAGCAGTACTTC.